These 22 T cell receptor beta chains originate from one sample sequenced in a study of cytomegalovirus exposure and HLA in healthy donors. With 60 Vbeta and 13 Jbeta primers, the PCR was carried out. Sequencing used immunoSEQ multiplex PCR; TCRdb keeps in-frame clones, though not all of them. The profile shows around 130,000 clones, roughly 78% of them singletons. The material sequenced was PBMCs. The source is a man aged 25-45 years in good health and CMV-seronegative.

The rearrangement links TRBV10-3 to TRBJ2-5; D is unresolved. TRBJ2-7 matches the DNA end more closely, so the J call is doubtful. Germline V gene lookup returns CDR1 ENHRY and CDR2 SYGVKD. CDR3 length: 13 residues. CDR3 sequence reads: CAISEPQVYEQYF. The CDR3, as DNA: TGTGCCATCAGTGAGCCCCAGGTGTACGAGCAGTACTTC.

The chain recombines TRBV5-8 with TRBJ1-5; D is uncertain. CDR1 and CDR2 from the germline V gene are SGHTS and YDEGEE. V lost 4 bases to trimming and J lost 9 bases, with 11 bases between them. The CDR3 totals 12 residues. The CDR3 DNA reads TGTGCCAGCAGCCTGACTACTCGGCCCCAGCATTTT. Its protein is CASSLTTRPQHF. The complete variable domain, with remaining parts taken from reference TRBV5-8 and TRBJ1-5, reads EAGVTQSPTHLIKTRGQQATLRCSPISGHTSVYWYQQALGLGLQFLLWYDEGEERNRGNFPPRFSGRQFPNYSSELNVNALELEDSALYLCASSLTTRPQHFGDGTRLSIL.

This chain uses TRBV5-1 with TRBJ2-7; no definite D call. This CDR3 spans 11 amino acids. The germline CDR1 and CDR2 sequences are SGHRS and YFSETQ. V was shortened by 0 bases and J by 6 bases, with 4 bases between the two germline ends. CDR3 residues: CASSLESEQYF. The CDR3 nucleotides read TGCGCCAGCAGCTTGGAGAGCGAGCAGTACTTC.

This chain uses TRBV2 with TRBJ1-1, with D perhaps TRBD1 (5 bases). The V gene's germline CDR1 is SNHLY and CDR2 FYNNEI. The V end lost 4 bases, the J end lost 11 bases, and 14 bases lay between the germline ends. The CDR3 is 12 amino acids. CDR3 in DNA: TGTGCCAGCAGTGGACAGTATAAGGGGGCTTTCTTT. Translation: CASSGQYKGAFF. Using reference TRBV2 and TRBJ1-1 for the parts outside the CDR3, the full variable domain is EPEVTQTPSHQVTQMGQEVILRCVPISNHLYFYWYRQILGQKVEFLVSFYNNEISEKSEIFDDQFSVERPDGSNFTLKIRSTKLEDSAMYFCASSGQYKGAFFGQGTRLTVV.

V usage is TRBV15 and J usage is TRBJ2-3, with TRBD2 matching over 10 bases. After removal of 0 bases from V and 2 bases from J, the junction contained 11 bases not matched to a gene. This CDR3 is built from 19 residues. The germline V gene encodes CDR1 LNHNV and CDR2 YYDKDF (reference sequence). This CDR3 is CATSRDGLTSGKNTDTQYF. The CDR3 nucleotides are TGTGCCACCAGCAGAGATGGCCTCACTAGCGGGAAAAACACAGATACGCAGTATTTT.

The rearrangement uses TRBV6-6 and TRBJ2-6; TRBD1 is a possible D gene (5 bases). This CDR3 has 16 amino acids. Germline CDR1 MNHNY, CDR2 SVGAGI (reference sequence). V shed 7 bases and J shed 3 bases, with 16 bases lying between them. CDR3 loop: CASNKVGEGGANVLTF. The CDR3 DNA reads TGTGCCAGCAACAAAGTAGGGGAAGGTGGGGCCAACGTCCTGACTTTC.

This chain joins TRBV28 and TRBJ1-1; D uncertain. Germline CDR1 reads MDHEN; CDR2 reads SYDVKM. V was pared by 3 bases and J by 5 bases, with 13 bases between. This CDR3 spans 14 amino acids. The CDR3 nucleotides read TGTGCCAGCAGTTTGAACCCCGGGAGGACTGAAGCTTTCTTT. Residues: CASSLNPGRTEAFF.

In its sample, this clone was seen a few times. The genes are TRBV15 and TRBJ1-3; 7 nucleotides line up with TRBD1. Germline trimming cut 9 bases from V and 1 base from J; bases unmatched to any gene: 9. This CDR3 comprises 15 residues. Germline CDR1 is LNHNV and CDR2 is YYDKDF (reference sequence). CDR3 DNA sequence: TGTGCCACTAAAGGGACAGCTCTTTCTGGAAACACCATATATTTT. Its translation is CATKGTALSGNTIYF. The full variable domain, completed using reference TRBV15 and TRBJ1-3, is DAMVIQNPRYQVTQFGKPVTLSCSQTLNHNVMYWYQQKSSQAPKLLFHYYDKDFNNEADTPDNFQSRRPNTSFCFLDIRSPGLGDTAMYLCATKGTALSGNTIYFGEGSWLTVV.

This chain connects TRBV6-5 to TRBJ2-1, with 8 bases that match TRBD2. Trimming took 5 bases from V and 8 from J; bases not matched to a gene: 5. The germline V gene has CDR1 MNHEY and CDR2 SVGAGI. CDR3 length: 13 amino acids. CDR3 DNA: TGTGCCAGCAGTCGGACTAGCAAGGATGAGCAGTTCTTC. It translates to CASSRTSKDEQFF.

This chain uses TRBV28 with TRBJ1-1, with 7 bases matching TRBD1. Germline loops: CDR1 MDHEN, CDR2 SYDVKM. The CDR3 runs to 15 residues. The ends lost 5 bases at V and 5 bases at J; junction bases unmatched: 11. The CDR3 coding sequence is TGTGCCAGCAGTGGACACAGGGCAGGGGGGACTGAAGCTTTCTTT. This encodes CASSGHRAGGTEAFF.

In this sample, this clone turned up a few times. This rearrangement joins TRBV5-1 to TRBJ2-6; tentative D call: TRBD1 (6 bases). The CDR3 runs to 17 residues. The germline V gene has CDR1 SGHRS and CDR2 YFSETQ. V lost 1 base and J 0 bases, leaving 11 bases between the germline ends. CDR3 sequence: CASSLLQDSSGANVLTF. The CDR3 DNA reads TGCGCCAGCAGCTTGTTACAGGACAGCTCTGGGGCCAACGTCCTGACTTTC.

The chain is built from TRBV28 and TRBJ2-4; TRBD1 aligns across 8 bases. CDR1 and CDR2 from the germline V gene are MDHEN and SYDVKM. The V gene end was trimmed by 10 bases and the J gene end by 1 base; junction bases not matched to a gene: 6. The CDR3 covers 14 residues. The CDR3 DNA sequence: TGTGCCACCTGGACAGGGTTGGCCAAAAACATTCAGTACTTC. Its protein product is CATWTGLAKNIQYF.

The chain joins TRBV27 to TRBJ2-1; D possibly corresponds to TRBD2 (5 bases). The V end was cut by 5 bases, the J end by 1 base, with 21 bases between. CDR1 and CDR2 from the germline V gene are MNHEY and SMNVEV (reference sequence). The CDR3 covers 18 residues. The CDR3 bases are TGTGCCAGCAGTCTCCTCCGGGGAACACCGGAGTCCTACAATGAGCAGTTCTTC. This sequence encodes CASSLLRGTPESYNEQFF.

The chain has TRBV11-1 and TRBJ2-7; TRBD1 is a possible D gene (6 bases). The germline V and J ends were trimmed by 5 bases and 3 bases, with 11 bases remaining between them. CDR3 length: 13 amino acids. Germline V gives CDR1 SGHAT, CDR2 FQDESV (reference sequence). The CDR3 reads CASSPDRSYEQYF. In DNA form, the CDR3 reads TGTGCCAGCAGCCCCGACAGGAGCTACGAGCAGTACTTC.

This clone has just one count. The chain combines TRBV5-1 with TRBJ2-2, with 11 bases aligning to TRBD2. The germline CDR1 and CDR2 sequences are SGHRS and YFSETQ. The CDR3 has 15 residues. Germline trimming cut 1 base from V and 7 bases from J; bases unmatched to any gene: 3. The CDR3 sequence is CASSLTSGSIGELFF. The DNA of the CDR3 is TGCGCCAGCAGCTTGACTAGCGGGAGTATCGGGGAGCTGTTTTTT.

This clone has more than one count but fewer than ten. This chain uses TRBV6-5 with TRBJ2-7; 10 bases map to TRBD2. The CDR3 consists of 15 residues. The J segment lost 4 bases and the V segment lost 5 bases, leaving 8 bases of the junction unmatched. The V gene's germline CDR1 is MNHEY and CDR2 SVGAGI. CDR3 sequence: CASSPSGGRGYEQYF. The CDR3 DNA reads TGTGCCAGCAGTCCTAGCGGGGGAAGAGGATACGAGCAGTACTTC.

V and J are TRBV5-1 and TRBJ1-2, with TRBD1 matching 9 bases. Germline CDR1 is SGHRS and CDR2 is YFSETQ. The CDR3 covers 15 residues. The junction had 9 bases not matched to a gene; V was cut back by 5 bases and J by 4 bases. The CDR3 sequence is CASSPVTGGFYGYTF. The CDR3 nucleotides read TGCGCCAGCAGTCCAGTGACAGGGGGGTTCTATGGCTACACCTTC.

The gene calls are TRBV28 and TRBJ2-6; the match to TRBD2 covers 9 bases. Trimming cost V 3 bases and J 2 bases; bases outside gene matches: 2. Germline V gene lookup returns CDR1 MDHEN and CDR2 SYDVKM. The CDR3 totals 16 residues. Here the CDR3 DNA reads TGTGCCAGCAGTTTCGCTAGCGGGACTGGGGCCAACGTCCTGACTTTC. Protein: CASSFASGTGANVLTF.

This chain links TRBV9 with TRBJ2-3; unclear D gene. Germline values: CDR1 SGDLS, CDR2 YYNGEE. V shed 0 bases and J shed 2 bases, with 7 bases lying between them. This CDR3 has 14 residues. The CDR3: CASSVVADTDTQYF. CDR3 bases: TGTGCCAGCAGCGTAGTCGCGGACACAGATACGCAGTATTTT.

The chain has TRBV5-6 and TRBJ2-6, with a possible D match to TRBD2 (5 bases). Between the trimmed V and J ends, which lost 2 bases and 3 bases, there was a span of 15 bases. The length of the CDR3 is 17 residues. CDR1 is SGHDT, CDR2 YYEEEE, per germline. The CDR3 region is CASSFGRGSYGANVLTF. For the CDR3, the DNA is TGTGCCAGCAGCTTTGGGCGTGGGAGCTATGGGGCCAACGTCCTGACTTTC.

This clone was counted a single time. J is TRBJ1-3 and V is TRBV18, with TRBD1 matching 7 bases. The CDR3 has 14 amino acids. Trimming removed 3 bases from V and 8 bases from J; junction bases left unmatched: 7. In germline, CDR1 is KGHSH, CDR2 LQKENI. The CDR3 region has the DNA TGTGCCAGCTCACCGACAGGGATAGTCGACACCATATATTTT. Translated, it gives CASSPTGIVDTIYF.

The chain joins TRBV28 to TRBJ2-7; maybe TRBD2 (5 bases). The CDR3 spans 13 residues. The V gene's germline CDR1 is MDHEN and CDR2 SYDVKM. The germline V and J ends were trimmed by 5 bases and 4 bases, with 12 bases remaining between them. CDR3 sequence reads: CASSTGNLYEQYF. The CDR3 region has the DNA TGTGCCAGCAGTACGGGGAATTTATACGAGCAGTACTTC.